The rows below give T cell receptor beta chains drawn from one sample of a study of control samples from healthy donors and cancer patients. Using immunoSEQ multiplex PCR, the repertoire was profiled, and TCRdb retains in-frame clones only, with some absent. The sample lists 150,000 to 160,000 clones, roughly 94% seen once, with 5% to 6.5% in the top ten. Specimen: blood. The receptors derive from a man aged 35-49 years in good health. CDR3s include the opening cysteine and the closing phenylalanine or tryptophan. The D gene is left open where the match is weak.

D	V	J	DNA	CDR3
-	TRBV5-6	TRBJ1-5	TGTGCCAGCAGCTTTGGGCCCAATCAGCCCCAGCATTTT	CASSFGPNQPQHF
-	TRBV6-1	TRBJ2-1	TGTGCCAGCAGTGATCGTAAAAAAAGGGAGCAGTTCTTC	CASSDRKKREQFF
-	TRBV28	TRBJ1-4	TGTGCCAGCAGTTTCGGATCAACTAATGAAAAACTGTTTTTT	CASSFGSTNEKLFF
-	TRBV9	TRBJ2-4	TGTGCCAGCAGCTTCGGGGTGTCCAAAAACATTCAGTACTTC	CASSFGVSKNIQYF
TRBD1	TRBV6-5	TRBJ1-2	TGTGCCAGCACCGGCCCGACAGGGATGAACTATGGCTACACCTTC	CASTGPTGMNYGYTF
-	TRBV5-1	TRBJ1-1	TGCGCCAGCAGCTTGGACAGAGGGCAGGAAGCTTTCTTT	CASSLDRGQEAFF
TRBD1	TRBV5-1	TRBJ1-1	TGCGCCAGCAGCTTTACGGACAGGGGGAGGAACACTGAAGCTTTCTTT	CASSFTDRGRNTEAFF
-	TRBV2	TRBJ2-2	TGTGCCAGCAGGGGAGGTACACCCGGGGAGCTGTTTTTT	CASRGGTPGELFF
-	TRBV18	TRBJ2-3	TGTGCCAGCTCGCCCAGGGAAAGTGCAGATACGCAGTATTTT	CASSPRESADTQYF
TRBD1	TRBV9	TRBJ1-4	TGTGCCAGCAGCGTAGCAGGGGGGCCCCCGTGGAATGATGAAAAACTGTTTTTT	CASSVAGGPPWNDEKLFF